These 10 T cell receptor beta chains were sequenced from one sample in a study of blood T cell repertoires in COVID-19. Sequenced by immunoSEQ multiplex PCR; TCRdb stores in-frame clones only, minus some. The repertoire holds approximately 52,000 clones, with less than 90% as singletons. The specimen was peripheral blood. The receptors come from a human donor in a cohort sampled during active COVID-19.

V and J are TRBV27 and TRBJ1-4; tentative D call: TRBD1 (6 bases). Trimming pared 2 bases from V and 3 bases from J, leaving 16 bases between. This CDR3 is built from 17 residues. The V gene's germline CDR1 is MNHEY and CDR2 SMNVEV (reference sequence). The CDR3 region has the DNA TGTGCCAGCAGTTTAGGTCAGGGGTATAGCGCTAATGAAAAACTGTTTTTT. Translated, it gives CASSLGQGYSANEKLFF.

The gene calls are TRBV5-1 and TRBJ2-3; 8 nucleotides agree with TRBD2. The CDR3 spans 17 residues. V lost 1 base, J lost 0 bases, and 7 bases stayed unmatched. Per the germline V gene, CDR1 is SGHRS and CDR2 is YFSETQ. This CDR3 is CASSLWSSGASTDTQYF. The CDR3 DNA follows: TGCGCCAGCAGCTTGTGGAGTAGCGGGGCTAGCACAGATACGCAGTATTTT.

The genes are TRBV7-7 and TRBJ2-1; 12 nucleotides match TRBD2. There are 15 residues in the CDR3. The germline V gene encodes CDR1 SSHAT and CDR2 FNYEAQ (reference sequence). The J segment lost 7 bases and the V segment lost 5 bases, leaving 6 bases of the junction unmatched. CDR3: CASSRLAGALNEQFF. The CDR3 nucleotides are TGTGCCAGCAGCCGACTAGCGGGAGCTTTAAATGAGCAGTTCTTC.

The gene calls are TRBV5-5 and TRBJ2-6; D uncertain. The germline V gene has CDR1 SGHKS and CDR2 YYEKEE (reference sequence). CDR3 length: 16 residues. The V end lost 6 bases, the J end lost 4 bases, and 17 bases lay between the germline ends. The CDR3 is CASTSEPRRGANVLTF. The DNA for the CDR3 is TGTGCCAGCACCTCCGAGCCCAGGCGAGGGGCCAACGTCCTGACTTTC.

The CDR3 spells CATSSAGTGAYNEKLFF. In nucleotides, the CDR3 is TGTGCCACCAGTTCAGCCGGGACAGGGGCGTATAATGAAAAACTGTTTTTT. The genes are TRBV24-1 and TRBJ1-4, with 10 bases lining up with TRBD1. V lost 6 bases, J lost 4 bases, and 10 bases stayed unmatched. CDR1 KGHDR and CDR2 SFDVKD come from the germline V gene. The CDR3 extends over 17 amino acids.

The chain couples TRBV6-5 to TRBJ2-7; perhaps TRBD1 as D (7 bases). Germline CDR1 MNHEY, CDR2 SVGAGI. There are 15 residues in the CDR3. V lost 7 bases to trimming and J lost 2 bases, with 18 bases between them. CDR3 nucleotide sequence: TGTGCCAGCACCCGGGGGACAGAGCGTGCCTACGAGCAGTACTTC. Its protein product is CASTRGTERAYEQYF.

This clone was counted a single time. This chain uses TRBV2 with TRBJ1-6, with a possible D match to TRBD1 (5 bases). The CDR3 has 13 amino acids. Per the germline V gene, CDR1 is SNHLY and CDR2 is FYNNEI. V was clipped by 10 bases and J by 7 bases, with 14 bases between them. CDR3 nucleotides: TGTGCCACCATGGGGGGAAGGAATTCACCCCTCCACTTT. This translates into CATMGGRNSPLHF. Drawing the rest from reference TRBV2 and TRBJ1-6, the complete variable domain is EPEVTQTPSHQVTQMGQEVILRCVPISNHLYFYWYRQILGQKVEFLVSFYNNEISEKSEIFDDQFSVERPDGSNFTLKIRSTKLEDSAMYFCATMGGRNSPLHFGNGTRLTVT.

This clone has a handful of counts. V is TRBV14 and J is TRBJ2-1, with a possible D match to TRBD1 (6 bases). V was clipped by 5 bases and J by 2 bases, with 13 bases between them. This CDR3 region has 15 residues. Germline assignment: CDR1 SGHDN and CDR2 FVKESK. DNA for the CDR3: TGTGCCAGCAGCTCCCTTGGGGGCCCCTACAATGAGCAGTTCTTC. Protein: CASSSLGGPYNEQFF.

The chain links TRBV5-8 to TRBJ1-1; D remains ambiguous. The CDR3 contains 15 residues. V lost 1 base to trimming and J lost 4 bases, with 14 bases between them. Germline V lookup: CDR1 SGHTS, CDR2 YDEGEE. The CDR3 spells CASSLRGGVGTEAFF. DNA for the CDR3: TGTGCCAGCAGCTTGCGAGGCGGGGTGGGCACTGAAGCTTTCTTT.

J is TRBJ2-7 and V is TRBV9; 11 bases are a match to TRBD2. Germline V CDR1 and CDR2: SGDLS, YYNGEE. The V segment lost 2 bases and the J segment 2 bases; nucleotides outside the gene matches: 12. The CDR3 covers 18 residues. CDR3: CASSVGLSSGRAPYEQYF. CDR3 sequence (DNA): TGTGCCAGCAGCGTTGGGTTGAGTAGCGGGAGGGCCCCCTACGAGCAGTACTTC.